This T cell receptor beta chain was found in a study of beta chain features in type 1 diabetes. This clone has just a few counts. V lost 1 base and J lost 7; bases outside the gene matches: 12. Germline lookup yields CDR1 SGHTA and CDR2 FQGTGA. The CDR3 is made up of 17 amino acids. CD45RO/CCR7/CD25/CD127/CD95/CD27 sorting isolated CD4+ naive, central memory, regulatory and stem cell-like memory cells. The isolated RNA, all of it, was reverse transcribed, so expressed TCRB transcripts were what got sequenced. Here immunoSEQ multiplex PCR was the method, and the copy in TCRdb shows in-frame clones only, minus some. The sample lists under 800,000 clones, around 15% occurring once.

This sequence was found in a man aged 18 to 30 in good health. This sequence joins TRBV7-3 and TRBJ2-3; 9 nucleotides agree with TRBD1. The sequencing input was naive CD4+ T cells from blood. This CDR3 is CASSLKGTGKVLNTQYF. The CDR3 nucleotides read TGTGCCAGCAGCTTAAAGGGGACAGGGAAGGTTTTGAATACGCAGTATTTT.